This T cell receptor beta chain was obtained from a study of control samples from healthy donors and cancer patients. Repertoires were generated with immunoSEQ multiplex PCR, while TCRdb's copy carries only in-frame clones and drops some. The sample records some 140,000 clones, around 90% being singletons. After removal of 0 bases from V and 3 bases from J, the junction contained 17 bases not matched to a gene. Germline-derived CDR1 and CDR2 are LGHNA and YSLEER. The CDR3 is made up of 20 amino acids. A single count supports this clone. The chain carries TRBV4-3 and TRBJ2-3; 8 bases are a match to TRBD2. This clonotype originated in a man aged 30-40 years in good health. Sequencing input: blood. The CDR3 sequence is CASSQDSSGIRRSRTDTQYF. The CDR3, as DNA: TGCGCCAGCAGCCAAGATAGTAGCGGGATAAGAAGGTCCCGGACAGATACGCAGTATTTT.